One and the same sample provided the 10 T cell receptor beta chains below, sequenced in a study of blood T cell repertoires in COVID-19. The repertoire was sequenced with immunoSEQ multiplex PCR; TCRdb's copy has only in-frame clones and lacks some. The sample shows around 140,000 clones, around 72% of them seen only once. The sample consisted of peripheral blood. The receptors stem from a woman aged 60 to 75 with acute or convalescent COVID-19.

The chain is built from TRBV30 and TRBJ1-2, with TRBD1 matching 8 bases. This CDR3 comprises 13 residues. Germline loops: CDR1 GTSNPN, CDR2 SVGIG (reference sequence). V trimming: 4 bases; J trimming: 5 bases; junction bases outside the gene matches: 6. The CDR3 bases are TGTGCCTGGAACCGGGACAGGCCATATGGCTACACCTTC. It codes for CAWNRDRPYGYTF.

In its sample, this clone was seen once. This chain links TRBV24-1 with TRBJ2-2; 11 bases are a match to TRBD2. J was trimmed by 1 base and V by 9 bases; bases with no gene match: 18. Germline CDR1 KGHDR, CDR2 SFDVKD. The CDR3 is 20 residues long. CDR3 DNA sequence: TGTGCCACCGAGTCTTCCGTGGACCTGACTAGCGGGAAGAACACCGGGGAGCTGTTTTTT. Translation gives CATESSVDLTSGKNTGELFF.

V is TRBV9 and J is TRBJ2-2; 12 bases line up with TRBD2. The CDR3 contains 15 residues. CDR1 is SGDLS and CDR2 is YYNGEE in the germline V gene. Trimming removed 7 bases from V and 6 bases from J; junction bases left unmatched: 7. The CDR3 loop is CASAGGLAGSGELFF. The CDR3 DNA reads as TGTGCCAGCGCCGGCGGACTAGCGGGATCCGGGGAGCTGTTTTTT.

V gene TRBV11-2 combines with J gene TRBJ2-1, with TRBD1 matching 8 bases. V trimming: 4 bases; J trimming: 14 bases; junction bases outside the gene matches: 16. The length of the CDR3 is 15 residues. Germline V gene data show CDR1 as SGHAT and CDR2 as FQNNGV. CDR3 bases: TGTGCCAGCAGCTCGTGGGGGGACAGGCTTAACAATGAGTTCTTC. Residues: CASSSWGDRLNNEFF.

This clone was seen a few times. J is TRBJ1-3 and V is TRBV5-1; possibly TRBD1 for D (5 bases). Germline CDR1 reads SGHRS; CDR2 reads YFSETQ. CDR3 length: 15 residues. The germline V and J ends were trimmed by 0 bases and 8 bases, with 15 bases remaining between them. This CDR3 is CASSLEGLFADTIYF. CDR3 nucleotides: TGCGCCAGCAGCTTGGAGGGACTGTTTGCGGACACCATATATTTT.

The genes are TRBV11-2 and TRBJ2-3; D is possibly TRBD2 (5 bases). The CDR3 consists of 15 residues. Germline values: CDR1 SGHAT, CDR2 FQNNGV. V lost 0 bases and J lost 7, with 14 bases in between. The CDR3 DNA reads as TGTGCCAGCAGCTTAGAGGGAAGACTCGGGAATACGCAGTATTTT. Protein sequence: CASSLEGRLGNTQYF.

V usage is TRBV10-1 and J usage is TRBJ2-1, with TRBD2 matching 9 bases. The CDR3 runs to 15 residues. Trimming cost V 3 bases and J 6 bases; bases outside gene matches: 6. Germline V gene lookup returns CDR1 WNHNN and CDR2 SYGVQD (reference sequence). The CDR3 sequence is CASSDISGGINEQFF. CDR3 DNA: TGCGCCAGCAGTGATATTAGCGGGGGTATCAATGAGCAGTTCTTC.

The chain has TRBV19 and TRBJ2-2; 9 nucleotides agree with TRBD1. V gave up 9 bases and J gave up 5 bases; unmatched junction bases: 4. Germline CDR1 LNHDA, CDR2 SQIVND (reference sequence). The CDR3 is 13 residues long. The DNA for the CDR3 is TGTGCCAGCGACAGGGGGGGGACCGGGGAGCTGTTTTTT. This gives the protein CASDRGGTGELFF.

This chain uses TRBV5-4 with TRBJ2-1; 8 bases match TRBD2. CDR1 SGHNT and CDR2 YYREEE come from the germline V gene (reference sequence). This CDR3 spans 14 amino acids. V dropped 0 bases and J dropped 12; count of bases not matched to a gene: 8. CDR3 residues: CASSLVSTSGGQFF. The CDR3 coding sequence is TGTGCCAGCAGCTTGGTATCAACTAGCGGAGGGCAGTTCTTC.

V is TRBV19 and J is TRBJ1-2, with D maybe TRBD1 (6 bases). Germline V lookup: CDR1 LNHDA, CDR2 SQIVND (reference sequence). Trimming removed 7 bases at V and 8 bases at J, with 14 bases between. CDR3 length: 12 amino acids. CDR3: CASTGGRRGYTF. The CDR3 DNA reads TGTGCCAGTACCGGGGGGCGTCGGGGCTACACCTTC.